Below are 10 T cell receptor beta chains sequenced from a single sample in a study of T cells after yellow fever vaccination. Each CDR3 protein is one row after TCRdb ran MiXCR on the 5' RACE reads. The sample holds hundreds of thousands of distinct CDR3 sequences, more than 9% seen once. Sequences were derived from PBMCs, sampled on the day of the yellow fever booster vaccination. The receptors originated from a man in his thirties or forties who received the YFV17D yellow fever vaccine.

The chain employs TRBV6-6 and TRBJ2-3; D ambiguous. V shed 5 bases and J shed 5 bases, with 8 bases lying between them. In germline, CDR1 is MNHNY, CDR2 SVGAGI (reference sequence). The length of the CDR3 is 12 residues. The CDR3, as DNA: TGTGCCAGCAGTCATACAATAGATACGCAGTATTTT. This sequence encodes CASSHTIDTQYF.

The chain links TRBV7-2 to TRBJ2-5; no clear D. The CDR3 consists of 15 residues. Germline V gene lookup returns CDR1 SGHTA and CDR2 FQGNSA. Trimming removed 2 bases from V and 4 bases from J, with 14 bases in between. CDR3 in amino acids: CASSLPGTTRETQYF. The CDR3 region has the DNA TGTGCCAGCAGCTTACCAGGAACCACTCGAGAGACCCAGTACTTC.

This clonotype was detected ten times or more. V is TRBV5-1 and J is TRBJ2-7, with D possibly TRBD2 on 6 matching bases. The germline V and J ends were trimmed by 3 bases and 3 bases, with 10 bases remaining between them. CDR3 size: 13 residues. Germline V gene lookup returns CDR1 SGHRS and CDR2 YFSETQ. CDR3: CASSWGTRYEQYF. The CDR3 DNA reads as TGCGCCAGCAGCTGGGGGACTCGCTACGAGCAGTACTTC.

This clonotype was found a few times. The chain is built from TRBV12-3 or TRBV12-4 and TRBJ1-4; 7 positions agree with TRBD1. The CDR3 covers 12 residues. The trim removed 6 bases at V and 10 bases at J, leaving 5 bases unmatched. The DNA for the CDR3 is TGTGCCAGCAGAATACAGGGGACAAAACTGTTTTTT. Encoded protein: CASRIQGTKLFF.

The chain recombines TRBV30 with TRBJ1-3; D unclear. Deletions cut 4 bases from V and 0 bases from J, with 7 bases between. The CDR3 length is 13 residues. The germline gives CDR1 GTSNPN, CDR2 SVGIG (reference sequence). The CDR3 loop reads CAWNSASGNTIYF. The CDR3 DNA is TGTGCCTGGAACTCGGCCTCTGGAAACACCATATATTTT.

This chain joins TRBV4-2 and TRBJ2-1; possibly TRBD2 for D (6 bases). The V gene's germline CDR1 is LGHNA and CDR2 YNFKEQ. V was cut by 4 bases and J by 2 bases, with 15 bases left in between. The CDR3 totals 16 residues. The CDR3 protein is CASSPESGTPYNEQFF. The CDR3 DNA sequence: TGTGCCAGCAGCCCCGAGTCCGGGACTCCCTACAATGAGCAGTTCTTC.

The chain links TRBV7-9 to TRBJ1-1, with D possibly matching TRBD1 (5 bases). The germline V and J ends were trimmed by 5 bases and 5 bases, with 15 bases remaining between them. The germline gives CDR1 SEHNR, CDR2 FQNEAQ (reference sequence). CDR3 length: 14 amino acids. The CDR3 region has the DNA TGTGCCAGCAGCAAGAGTATGGGACGGACTGAAGCTTTCTTT. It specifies CASSKSMGRTEAFF.

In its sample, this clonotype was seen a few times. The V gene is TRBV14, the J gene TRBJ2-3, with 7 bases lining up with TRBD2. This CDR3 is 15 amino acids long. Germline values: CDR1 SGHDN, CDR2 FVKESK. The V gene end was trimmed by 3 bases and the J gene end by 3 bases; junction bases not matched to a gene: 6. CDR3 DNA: TGTGCCAGCAGCCATCCTAGCGGTGTGACAGATACGCAGTATTTT. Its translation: CASSHPSGVTDTQYF.

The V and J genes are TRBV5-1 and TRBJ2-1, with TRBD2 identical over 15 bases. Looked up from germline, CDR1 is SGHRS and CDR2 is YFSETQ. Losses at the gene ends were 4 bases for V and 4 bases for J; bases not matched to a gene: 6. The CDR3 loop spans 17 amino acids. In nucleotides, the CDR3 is TGCGCCAGCAGCACATGGACTAGCGGGAGGGCTTACAATGAGCAGTTCTTC. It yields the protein CASSTWTSGRAYNEQFF.

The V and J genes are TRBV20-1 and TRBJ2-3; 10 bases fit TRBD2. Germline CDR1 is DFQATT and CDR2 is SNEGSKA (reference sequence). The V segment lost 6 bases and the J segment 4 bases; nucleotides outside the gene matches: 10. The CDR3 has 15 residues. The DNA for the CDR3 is TGCAGTGCCCTCGTCCTAGCGGGAGTTGCAGATACGCAGTATTTT. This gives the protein CSALVLAGVADTQYF.